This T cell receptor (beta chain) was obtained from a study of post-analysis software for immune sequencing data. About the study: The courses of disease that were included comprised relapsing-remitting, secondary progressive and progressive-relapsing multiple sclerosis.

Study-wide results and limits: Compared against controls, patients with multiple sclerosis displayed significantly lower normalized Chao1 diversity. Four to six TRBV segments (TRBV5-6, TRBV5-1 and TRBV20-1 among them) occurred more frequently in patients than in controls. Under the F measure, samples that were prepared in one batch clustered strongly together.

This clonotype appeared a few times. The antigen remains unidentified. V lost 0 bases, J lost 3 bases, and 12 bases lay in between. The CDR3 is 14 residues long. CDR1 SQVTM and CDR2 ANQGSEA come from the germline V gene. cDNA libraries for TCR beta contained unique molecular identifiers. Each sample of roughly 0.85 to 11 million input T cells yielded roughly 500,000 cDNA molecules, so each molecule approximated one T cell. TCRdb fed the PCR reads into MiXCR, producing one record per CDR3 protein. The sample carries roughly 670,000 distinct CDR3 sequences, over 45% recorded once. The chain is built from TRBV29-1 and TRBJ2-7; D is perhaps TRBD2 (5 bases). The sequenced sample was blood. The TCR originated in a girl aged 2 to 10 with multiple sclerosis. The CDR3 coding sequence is TGCAGCGTTGAAGATCACGGGGAGATCTACGAGCAGTACTTC. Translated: CSVEDHGEIYEQYF.